The TCR beta chain described here comes from a study of shared clonotypes between healthy human individuals. Study-wide results and limits: The four-donor shared clonotypes exceeded non-shared clonotypes in generation probability, with non-shared ones scoring lower. Across subsets, estimated richness was generally greater for naive than for memory populations.

With regard to this clone: Its antigen is not known.

Trimming removed 1 base from V and 3 bases from J, with 18 bases in between. Germline V CDR1 and CDR2: SEHNR, FQNEAQ (reference sequence). The CDR3 extends over 17 amino acids. Template for every sorted-subset replicate PCR totaled about 200 ng DNA, some 30,000 T cell genomes. Original methodology: ImmunoSEQ only sent back junction sequences with no quality scores, so filtering was done differently. Libraries were prepared by immunoSEQ multiplex PCR; TCRdb keeps only in-frame clonotypes and omits some of them. The V and J calls and clone size are taken from that table; D and trimming were inferred from the DNA. The sample records 2.5 million or so clones, approximately 90% being singletons.

The sequence was collected from a man aged 18 to 30 in good health. The sample consisted of naive CD4+ T cells sorted from blood. Subset of the sample: CD45RA+ positively selected. The chain recombines TRBV7-9 with TRBJ1-1; possible D gene TRBD1, 5 bases. The CDR3 here is CASSLGRDQGRHTEAFF. The CDR3 DNA is TGTGCCAGCAGCTTAGGCAGGGACCAGGGTAGGCACACTGAAGCTTTCTTT.